This entry features one T cell receptor beta chain sequence. Its antigen is not yet known. Base-call qualities are not available, and no considerably larger clone is one nucleotide away. At the junction V is shortened by 4 bases and J by 4 bases; bases outside the gene matches: 12. As encoded in the germline V gene, CDR1 is MNHNS while CDR2 is SASEGT. There are 17 amino acids in the CDR3, from cysteine to phenylalanine inclusive. The read is trimmed to its CDR3 DNA, 51 bases read in frame from base 1. The library was built by means of the immunoSEQ multiplex PCR assay. To provide template for TCR sequencing, every sample had RNA extracted and reverse transcribed into cDNA. First-strand cDNA was synthesized using SuperScript III with a 2:1 mix of oligo-dT and random hexamers. A synthetic immune receptor repertoire was used to measure amplification bias, and any remaining bias was corrected computationally. The published analysis was carried out like this. Raw reads were preprocessed for error removal, and CDR3 was defined according to IMGT conventions as running from the conserved cysteine to phenylalanine. Clonality was computed as 1 minus the Shannon entropy, with the entropy normalized by log2 of the number of productive unique TCRs. Scalp TCRbeta sequences were cross-referenced with sorted blood CD4 and CD8 repertoires so that the CD4 or CD8 identity of scalp clones could be inferred. Entries here come from immuneACCESS through TCRdb and include only in-frame sequences with V and J called. Some clones fail to appear in such tables; in the studies checked, an unresolved V gene covers under half of the shortfall, and the cause of the remainder is unknown. V, J and clone size reflect that table, while D and trimming were determined from the DNA. Within this sample are over 150,000 clones, with roughly 65% of them counted one time only. 1.7% of the sample rests with the top ten.

The record originates from a study of CD8+ T cells in alopecia areata (dated by TCRdb to the late 2010s). The study in broad terms: The treated patients took part in an open-label pilot trial in which moderate-to-severe alopecia areata was treated with oral tofacitinib at 5 to 10 mg twice daily. Patients stayed on tofacitinib for 6 to 18 months and then had 6 months of follow-up off drug so that delayed response and recurrence could be assessed. To study T cell clonal expansion in alopecia areata, the researchers applied high-throughput TCRbeta sequencing to both the C3H/HeJ mouse model and human patients. On the human side, TCRbeta sequencing was run on scalp tissue and on sorted CD4+ and CD8+ peripheral blood T cells from healthy controls and from alopecia areata patients with either patchy or totalis/universalis disease. Biopsies were taken from tofacitinib-treated patients at baseline and at 4 and 24 weeks of treatment, and a later scalp biopsy was taken in several of the tofacitinib-treated patients. Scalp clonality was compared across normal scalp (n=4), patchy alopecia areata scalp (n=8), and alopecia totalis/universalis scalp (n=8). RNA came from the PAXgene miRNA kit for fixed scalp, the miRNeasy kit for PBMCs, and the RNeasy kit for mouse skin. TCRbeta CDR3 regions were amplified by immunoSEQ multiplex PCR using 35 Vbeta forward and 13 Jbeta reverse primers.

The full study reports these points: Compared with normal scalp, lesional scalp, particularly in alopecia totalis/universalis, had higher clonality and more expanded CD8+ clones, which suggests antigenic drive. Compared with mice, TCR sequences shared between patients were less clear, possibly partly because of HLA diversity across the patient population. Unlike mouse skin, which is dominated by gammadelta T cells, normal human skin has resident alphabeta T cells that are also sequenced, and this complicates analysis of the scalp TCR repertoire.

The sample's time point, from its label and the paper: baseline before oral tofacitinib. Peripheral blood and lesional scalp punch biopsies were obtained from patients with alopecia areata. PBMCs were separated by density centrifugation and stained for CD3, CD4 and CD8, after which CD4+ and CD8+ T cells were sorted on a FACSAria. The sequences come from CD4+ T cells sorted from blood, collected at week 0. The chain uses TRBV6-1 and TRBJ2-7; 11 bases in the junction line up with TRBD1. The TCR comes from a human donor with alopecia areata. CDR3 sequence: CASSGRWDRGNPYEQYF. The bases are TGTGCCAGCAGTGGAAGGTGGGACAGGGGGAACCCATACGAGCAGTACTTC.